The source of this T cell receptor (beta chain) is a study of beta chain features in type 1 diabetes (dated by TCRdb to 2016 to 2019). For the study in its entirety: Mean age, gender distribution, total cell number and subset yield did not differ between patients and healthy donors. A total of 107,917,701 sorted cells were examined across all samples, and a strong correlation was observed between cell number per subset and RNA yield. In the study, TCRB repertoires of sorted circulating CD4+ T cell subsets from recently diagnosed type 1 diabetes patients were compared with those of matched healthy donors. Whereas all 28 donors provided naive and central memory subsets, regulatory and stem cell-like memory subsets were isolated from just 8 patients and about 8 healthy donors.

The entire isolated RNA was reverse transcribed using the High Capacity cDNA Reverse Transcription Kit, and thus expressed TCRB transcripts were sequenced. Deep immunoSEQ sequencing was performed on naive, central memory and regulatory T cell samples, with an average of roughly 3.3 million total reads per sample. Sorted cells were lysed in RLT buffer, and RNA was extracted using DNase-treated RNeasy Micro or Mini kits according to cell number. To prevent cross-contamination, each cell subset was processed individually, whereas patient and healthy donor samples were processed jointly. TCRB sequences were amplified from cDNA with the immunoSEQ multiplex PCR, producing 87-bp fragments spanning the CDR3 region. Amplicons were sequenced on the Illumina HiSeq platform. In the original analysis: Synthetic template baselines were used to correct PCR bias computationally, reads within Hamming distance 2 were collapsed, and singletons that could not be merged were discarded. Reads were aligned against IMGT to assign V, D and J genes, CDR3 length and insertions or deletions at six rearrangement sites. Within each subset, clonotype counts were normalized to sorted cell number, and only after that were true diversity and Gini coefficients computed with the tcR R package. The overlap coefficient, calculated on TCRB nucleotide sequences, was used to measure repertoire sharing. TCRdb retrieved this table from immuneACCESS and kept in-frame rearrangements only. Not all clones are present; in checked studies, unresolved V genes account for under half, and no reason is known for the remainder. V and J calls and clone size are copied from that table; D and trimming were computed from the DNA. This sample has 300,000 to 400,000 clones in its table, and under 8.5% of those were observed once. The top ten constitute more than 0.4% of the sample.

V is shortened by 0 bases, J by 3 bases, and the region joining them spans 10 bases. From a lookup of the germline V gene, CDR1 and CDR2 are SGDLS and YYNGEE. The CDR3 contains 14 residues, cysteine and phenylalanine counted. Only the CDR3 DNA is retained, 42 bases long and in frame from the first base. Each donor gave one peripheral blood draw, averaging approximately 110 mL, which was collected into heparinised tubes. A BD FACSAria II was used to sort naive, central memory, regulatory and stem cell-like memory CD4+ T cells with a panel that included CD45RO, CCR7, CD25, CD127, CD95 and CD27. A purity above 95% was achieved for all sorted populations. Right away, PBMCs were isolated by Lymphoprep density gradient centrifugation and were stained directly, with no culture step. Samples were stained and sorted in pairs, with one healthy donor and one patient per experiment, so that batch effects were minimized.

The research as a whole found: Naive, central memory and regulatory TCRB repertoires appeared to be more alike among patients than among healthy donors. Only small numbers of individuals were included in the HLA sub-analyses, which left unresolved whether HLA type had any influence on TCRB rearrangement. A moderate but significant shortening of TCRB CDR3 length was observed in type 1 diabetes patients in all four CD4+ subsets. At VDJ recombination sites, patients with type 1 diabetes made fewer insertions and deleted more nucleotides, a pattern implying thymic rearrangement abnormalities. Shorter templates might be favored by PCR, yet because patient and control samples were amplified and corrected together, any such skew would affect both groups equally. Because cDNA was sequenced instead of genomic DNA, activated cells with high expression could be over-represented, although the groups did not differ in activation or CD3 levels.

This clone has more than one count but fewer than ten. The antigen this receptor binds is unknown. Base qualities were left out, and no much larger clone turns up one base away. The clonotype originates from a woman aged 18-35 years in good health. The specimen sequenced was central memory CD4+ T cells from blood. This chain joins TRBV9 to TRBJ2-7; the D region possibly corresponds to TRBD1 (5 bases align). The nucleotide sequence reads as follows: TGTGCCAGCAGCGTAGCTCCACAGGACTACGAGCAGTACTTC. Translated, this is CASSVAPQDYEQYF.